Each of the 10 T cell receptor beta chains below was sequenced from the same sample in a study of Ad26.COV2.S vaccination and SARS-CoV-2 variants. Here immunoSEQ multiplex PCR was the method, and the copy in TCRdb shows in-frame clones only, minus some. Among around 400,000 clones listed, over 75% were seen once. This sample's treatment: roughly 19 received Ad26.COV2.S at low or high dose, single or two shots; 5 received placebo; per-sample allocation not given. Sampling took place 63 days after the first vaccine or placebo injection. The sequencing used peripheral blood, collected in a trial of Ad26.COV2.S vaccine versus placebo. The receptors originated from a person aged 18-65 years who received the Ad26.COV2.S COVID-19 vaccine or a placebo.

The chain combines TRBV4-3 with TRBJ2-2, with 9 positions matching TRBD1. Germline trimming cut 0 bases from V and 3 bases from J; bases unmatched to any gene: 5. This CDR3 contains 17 residues. Per germline, CDR1 LGHNA and CDR2 YSLEER. CDR3 nucleotides: TGCGCCAGCAGCCAAGATCCAACAGGGGGCTACACCGGGGAGCTGTTTTTT. Residues: CASSQDPTGGYTGELFF.

V gene TRBV6-5 combines with J gene TRBJ2-5; D possibly corresponds to TRBD1 (5 bases). This CDR3 comprises 14 residues. The ends were cut back, 6 bases at V and 2 bases at J, with 13 bases in the middle. Per germline, CDR1 MNHEY and CDR2 SVGAGI. The CDR3, as DNA: TGTGCCAGCAGGATGGACACGGCTCAAGAGACCCAGTACTTC. It is translated as CASRMDTAQETQYF.

The CDR3 loop reads CASSFTGFSYEQYF. The CDR3 coding sequence is TGTGCCAGCAGCTTTACAGGGTTTTCCTACGAGCAGTACTTC. The chain links TRBV5-4 to TRBJ2-7; tentatively, D is TRBD1 (6 bases). The ends were cut back, 2 bases at V and 1 base at J, with 10 bases in the middle. From germline, CDR1 is SGHNT and CDR2 YYREEE (reference sequence). This CDR3 is 14 amino acids long.

The chain combines TRBV23-1 with TRBJ1-1; D remains unclear. TRBV23-1 is an open reading frame whose function is uncertain. V lost 3 bases, J lost 4 bases, and 15 bases lay in between. This CDR3 region has 15 residues. The CDR3 protein is CASSHSIRGGTEAFF. The DNA for the CDR3 is TGCGCCAGCAGTCATTCAATCCGAGGCGGCACTGAAGCTTTCTTT.

In its sample, this clone was seen a few times. The rearrangement uses TRBV6-5 and TRBJ2-5; 7 bases are a match to TRBD1. Germline V CDR1 and CDR2: MNHEY, SVGAGI. V shed 6 bases, J shed 2 bases, and the junction held 3 bases outside the gene matches. This CDR3 region has 13 residues. The CDR3 spells CASSGQVQETQYF. Written as DNA, the CDR3 is TGTGCCAGCAGCGGACAGGTTCAAGAGACCCAGTACTTC.

The genes are TRBV10-1 and TRBJ1-3, with 8 bases aligning to TRBD1. CDR1 is WNHNN, CDR2 SYGVQD, per germline (reference sequence). This CDR3 comprises 15 residues. Trimming took 6 bases from V and 4 from J; bases not matched to a gene: 8. The CDR3, as DNA: TGCGCCAGCAGGAGACACAGGGGGACGGGAAACACCATATATTTT. Protein product: CASRRHRGTGNTIYF.

V gene TRBV7-9 combines with J gene TRBJ1-5; D possibly corresponds to TRBD1 (6 bases). The CDR3 loop spans 16 amino acids. CDR1 and CDR2 (germline): SEHNR, FQNEAQ (reference sequence). Trimming shortened V by 0 bases and J by 0 bases, and 9 bases separated the two germline ends. The CDR3 region is CASSLAGAGSNQPQHF. The CDR3 nucleotides read TGTGCCAGCAGCTTAGCGGGGGCGGGTAGCAATCAGCCCCAGCATTTT.

This clone occurred a few times. The chain combines TRBV2 with TRBJ1-2; D uncertain. This CDR3 is built from 11 residues. V was clipped by 1 base and J by 13 bases, with 10 bases between them. CDR1 and CDR2 from the germline V gene are SNHLY and FYNNEI. CDR3 residues: CASSEGTPATF. For the CDR3, the DNA is TGTGCCAGCAGTGAAGGTACCCCCGCCACCTTC.

This clone appeared a few times. The chain combines TRBV3-1 (or the pseudogene TRBV3-2) with TRBJ1-2; D is ambiguous. V was pared by 0 bases and J by 3 bases, with 8 bases between. The germline V gene encodes CDR1 LGHDT and CDR2 YNNKEL (reference sequence). This CDR3 is 14 amino acids long. The chain's CDR3 is CASSQEGTDYGYTF. In DNA, the CDR3 is TGTGCCAGCAGCCAAGAAGGCACCGACTATGGCTACACCTTC.

The gene calls are TRBV7-2 and TRBJ2-7; no reliable D call. The CDR3 covers 12 residues. V lost 6 bases and J lost 1, with 7 bases in between. Germline lookup yields CDR1 SGHTA and CDR2 FQGNSA. In nucleotides, the CDR3 is TGTGCCAGCAGGTCAGCATCCTACGAGCAGTACTTC. This encodes CASRSASYEQYF.